This T cell receptor beta chain was documented in a study of shared clonotypes between healthy human individuals. Findings and limits, study-wide: Blood alone was sampled, and tissue repertoires likely differ. As a rule, naive subsets had a larger estimated richness than memory subsets.

CD8 cells classed as naive were CD45RO-negative and positively selected for CCR7, excluding terminally differentiated effector memory CD45RA+ cells. A remark on this clone: Its antigen is unknown.

Trimming pared 4 bases from V and 5 bases from J, leaving 15 bases between. CDR1 is SGHKS, CDR2 YYEKEE, per germline (reference sequence). This CDR3 is 14 amino acids long. Clones were sequenced by immunoSEQ multiplex PCR, and TCRdb holds only the in-frame ones, with some missing. Here the sample spans about 750,000 clones, nearly 95% being singletons. The rearrangement links TRBV5-5 to TRBJ1-2; possibly TRBD1 for D (5 bases). Sequencing was performed on naive CD8+ T cells sorted from blood. This clonotype was obtained from a man aged 25 to 45 in good health. The CDR3 nucleotides read TGTGCCAGCAGCCGGACATCATACACATATGGCTACACCTTC. It yields the protein CASSRTSYTYGYTF.